This T cell receptor beta chain was found in a study of post-analysis software for immune sequencing data. Study background: The disease courses spanned relapsing-remitting, secondary progressive and progressive-relapsing forms of multiple sclerosis.

For this clonotype: No antigen is known for it.

V gave up 6 bases and J gave up 6 bases; unmatched junction bases: 9. This CDR3 has 13 amino acids. CDR1 is DFQATT and CDR2 is SNEGSKA in the germline V gene (reference sequence). Study-wide results and caveats: Five TRBV segments occurring more often in patients than controls included TRBV5-6, TRBV5-1 and TRBV20-1. Controls significantly exceeded multiple sclerosis patients in normalized Chao1 diversity.

Prepared TCR beta cDNA libraries contained unique molecular identifiers. TCRdb reanalysed the PCR reads using MiXCR and keeps one entry per CDR3 protein. The table lists fewer than 900,000 distinct CDR3 sequences, about 43% of them singletons. The TCR originated in a girl aged 10 to 17 with multiple sclerosis. Sequencing input: blood. The chain combines TRBV20-1 with TRBJ1-2; 8 nucleotides align to TRBD1. The CDR3, as DNA: TGCAGTGCCCACAGGGGGGGGGCGGATGGCTACACCTTC. This gives the protein CSAHRGGADGYTF.